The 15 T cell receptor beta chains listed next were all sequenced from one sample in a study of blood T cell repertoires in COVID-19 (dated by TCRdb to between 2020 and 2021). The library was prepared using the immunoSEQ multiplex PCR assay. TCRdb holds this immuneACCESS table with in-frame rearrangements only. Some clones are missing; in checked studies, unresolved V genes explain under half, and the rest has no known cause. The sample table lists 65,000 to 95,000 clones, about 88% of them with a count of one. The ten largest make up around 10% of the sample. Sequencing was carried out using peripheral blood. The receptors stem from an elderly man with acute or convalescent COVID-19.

CDR3 DNA sequence: TGTGCCAGCAGCGTAGAAACAGGTCGCACAGATACGCAGTATTTT. This translates into CASSVETGRTDTQYF. The rearrangement joins TRBV9 to TRBJ2-3; D possibly corresponds to TRBD1 (5 bases). Germline CDR1 is SGDLS and CDR2 is YYNGEE. V was cut by 0 bases and J by 1 base, with 9 bases left in between. This CDR3 is built from 15 residues.

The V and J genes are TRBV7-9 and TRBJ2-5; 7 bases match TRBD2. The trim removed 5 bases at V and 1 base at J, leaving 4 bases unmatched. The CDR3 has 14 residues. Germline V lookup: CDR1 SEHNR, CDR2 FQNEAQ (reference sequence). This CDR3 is CASSPQRGQETQYF. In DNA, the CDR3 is TGTGCCAGCAGCCCGCAGCGGGGCCAAGAGACCCAGTACTTC. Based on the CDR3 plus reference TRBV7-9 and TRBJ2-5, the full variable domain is DTGVSQNPRHKITKRGQNVTFRCDPISEHNRLYWYRQTLGQGPEFLTYFQNEAQLEKSRLLSDRFSAERPKGSFSTLEIQRTEQGDSAMYLCASSPQRGQETQYFGPGTRLLVL.

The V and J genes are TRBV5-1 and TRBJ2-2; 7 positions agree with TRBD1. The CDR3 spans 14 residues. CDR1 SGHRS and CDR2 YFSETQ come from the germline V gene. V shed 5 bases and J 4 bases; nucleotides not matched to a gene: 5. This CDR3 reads CASRTGTATGELFF. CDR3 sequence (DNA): TGCGCCAGCAGAACCGGGACAGCCACCGGGGAGCTGTTTTTT.

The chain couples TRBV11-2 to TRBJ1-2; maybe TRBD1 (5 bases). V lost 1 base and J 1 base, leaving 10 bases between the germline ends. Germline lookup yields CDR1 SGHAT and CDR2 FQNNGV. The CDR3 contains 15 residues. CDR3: CASSLAWGRNYGYTF. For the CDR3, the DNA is TGTGCCAGCAGCTTAGCCTGGGGCCGTAACTATGGCTACACCTTC. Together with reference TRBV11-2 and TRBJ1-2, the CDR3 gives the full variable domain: EAGVAQSPRYKIIEKRQSVAFWCNPISGHATLYWYQQILGQGPKLLIQFQNNGVVDDSQLPKDRFSAERLKGVDSTLKIQPAKLEDSAVYLCASSLAWGRNYGYTFGSGTRLTVV.

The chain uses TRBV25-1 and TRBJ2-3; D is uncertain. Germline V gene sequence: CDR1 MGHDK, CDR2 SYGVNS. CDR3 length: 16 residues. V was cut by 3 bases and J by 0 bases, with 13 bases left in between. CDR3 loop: CASSDALTPSTDTQYF. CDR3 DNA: TGTGCCAGCAGTGATGCGCTTACTCCTAGCACAGATACGCAGTATTTT. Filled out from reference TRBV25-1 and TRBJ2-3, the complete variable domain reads EADIYQTPRYLVIGTGKKITLECSQTMGHDKMYWYQQDPGMELHLIHYSYGVNSTEKGDLSSESTVSRIRTEHFPLTLESARPSHTSQYLCASSDALTPSTDTQYFGPGTRLTVL.

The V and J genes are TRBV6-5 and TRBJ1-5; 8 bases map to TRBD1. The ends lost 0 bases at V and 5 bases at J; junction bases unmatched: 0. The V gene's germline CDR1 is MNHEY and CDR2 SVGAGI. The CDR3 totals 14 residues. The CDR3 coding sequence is TGTGCCAGCAGTTACTCGACAGGGGATCAGCCCCAGCATTTT. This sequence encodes CASSYSTGDQPQHF.

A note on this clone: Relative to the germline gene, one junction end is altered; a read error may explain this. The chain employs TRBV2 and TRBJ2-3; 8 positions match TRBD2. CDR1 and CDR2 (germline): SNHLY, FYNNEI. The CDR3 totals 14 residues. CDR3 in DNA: TGTGCCAGCAGTCAAGCGGGGGCCCCCGATACGCAGTATTTT. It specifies CASSQAGAPDTQYF.

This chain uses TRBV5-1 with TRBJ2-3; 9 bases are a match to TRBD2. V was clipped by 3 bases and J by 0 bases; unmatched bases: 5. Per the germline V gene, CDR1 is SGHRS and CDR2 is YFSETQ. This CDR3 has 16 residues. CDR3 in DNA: TGCGCCAGCAGCTCCCCTACTAGCGGGAGCACAGATACGCAGTATTTT. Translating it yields CASSSPTSGSTDTQYF.

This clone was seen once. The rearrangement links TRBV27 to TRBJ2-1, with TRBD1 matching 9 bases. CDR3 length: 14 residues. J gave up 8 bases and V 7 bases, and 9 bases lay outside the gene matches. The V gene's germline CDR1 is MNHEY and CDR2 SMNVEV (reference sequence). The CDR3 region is CASTRDRVSDEQFF. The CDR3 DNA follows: TGTGCCAGCACCCGGGACAGGGTTTCAGATGAGCAGTTCTTC.

The DNA for the CDR3 is TGCGCCAGCAGCTTGGCGCAGGGGGGTTCGTTAGGAGAGACCCAGTACTTC. Translated, it gives CASSLAQGGSLGETQYF. The genes are TRBV5-1 and TRBJ2-5; a possible D gene is TRBD1 (7 bases). In germline, CDR1 is SGHRS, CDR2 YFSETQ. Trimming shortened V by 0 bases and J by 4 bases, and 19 bases separated the two germline ends. The CDR3 spans 17 residues.

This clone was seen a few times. CDR3 in amino acids: CASSLDTAYEQYF. The CDR3 DNA reads TGTGCCAGCAGCTTGGACACCGCCTACGAGCAGTACTTC. J is TRBJ2-7 and V is TRBV5-4; D ambiguous. CDR1 and CDR2 from the germline V gene are SGHNT and YYREEE (reference sequence). The CDR3 is made up of 13 amino acids. V gave up 0 bases and J gave up 2 bases, with 6 bases separating them. Looking up the rest from reference TRBV5-4 and TRBJ2-7 gives the full variable domain: ETGVTQSPTHLIKTRGQQVTLRCSSQSGHNTVSWYQQALGQGPQFIFQYYREEENGRGNFPPRFSGLQFPNYSSELNVNALELDDSALYLCASSLDTAYEQYFGPGTRLTVT.

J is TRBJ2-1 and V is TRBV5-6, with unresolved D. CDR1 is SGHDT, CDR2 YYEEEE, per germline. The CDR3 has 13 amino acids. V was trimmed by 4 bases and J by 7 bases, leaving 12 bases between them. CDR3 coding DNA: TGTGCCAGCAGCCTGGGTATTGAGAATGAGCAGTTCTTC. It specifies CASSLGIENEQFF.

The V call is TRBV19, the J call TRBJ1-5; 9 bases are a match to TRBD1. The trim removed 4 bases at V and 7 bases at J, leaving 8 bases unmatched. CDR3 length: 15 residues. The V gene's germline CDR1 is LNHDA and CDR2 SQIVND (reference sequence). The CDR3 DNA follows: TGTGCCAGTAGTAGCCAGACAGGGGGAGGGCAGCCCCAGCATTTT. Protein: CASSSQTGGGQPQHF.

CDR3 region: CASSSRQGAGNTIYF. The CDR3 coding sequence is TGTGCCAGTTCCTCACGTCAGGGCGCTGGAAACACCATATATTTT. This chain connects TRBV19 to TRBJ1-3, with TRBD1 as a possible D gene (5 bases). CDR1 is LNHDA, CDR2 SQIVND, per germline (reference sequence). The CDR3 is 15 amino acids. V was cut by 8 bases and J by 2 bases, with 16 bases left in between.

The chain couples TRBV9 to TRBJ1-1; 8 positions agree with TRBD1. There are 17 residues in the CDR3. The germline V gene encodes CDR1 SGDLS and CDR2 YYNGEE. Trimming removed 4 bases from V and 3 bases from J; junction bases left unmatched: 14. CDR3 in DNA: TGTGCCAGCAGCTTAGGACAGGGCACAAGAGCGGACACTGAAGCTTTCTTT. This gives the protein CASSLGQGTRADTEAFF.